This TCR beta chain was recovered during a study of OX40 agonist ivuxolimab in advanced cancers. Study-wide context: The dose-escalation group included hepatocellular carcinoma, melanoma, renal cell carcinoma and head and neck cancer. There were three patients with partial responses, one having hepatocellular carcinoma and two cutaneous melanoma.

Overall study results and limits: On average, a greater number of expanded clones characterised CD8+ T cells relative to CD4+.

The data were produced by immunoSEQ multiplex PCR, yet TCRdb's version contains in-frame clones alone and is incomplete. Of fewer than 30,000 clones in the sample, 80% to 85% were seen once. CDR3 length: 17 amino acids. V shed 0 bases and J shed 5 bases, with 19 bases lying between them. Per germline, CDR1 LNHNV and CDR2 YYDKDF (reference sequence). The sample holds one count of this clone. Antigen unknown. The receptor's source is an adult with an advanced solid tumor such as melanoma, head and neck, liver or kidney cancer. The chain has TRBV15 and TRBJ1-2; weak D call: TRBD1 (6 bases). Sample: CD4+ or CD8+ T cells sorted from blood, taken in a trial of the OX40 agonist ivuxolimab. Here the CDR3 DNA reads TGTGCCACCAGCAGAGATTGGGGGCTGACAGGTGATTATGGCTACACCTTC. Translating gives CATSRDWGLTGDYGYTF.